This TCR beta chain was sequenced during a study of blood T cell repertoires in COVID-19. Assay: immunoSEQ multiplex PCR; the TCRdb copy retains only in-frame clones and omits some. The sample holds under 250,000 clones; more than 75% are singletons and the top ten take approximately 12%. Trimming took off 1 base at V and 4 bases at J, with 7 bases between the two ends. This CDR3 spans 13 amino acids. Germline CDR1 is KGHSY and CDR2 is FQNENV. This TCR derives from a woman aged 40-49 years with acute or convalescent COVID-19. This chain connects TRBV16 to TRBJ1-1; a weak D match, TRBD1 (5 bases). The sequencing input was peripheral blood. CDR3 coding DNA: TGTGCCAGCAGCCAATTTCAGGGCACTGAAGCTTTCTTT. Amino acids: CASSQFQGTEAFF.